This T cell receptor (beta chain) was documented in a study of T cells in Graves' hyperthyroidism and ophthalmopathy. Regarding the study as a whole: Most thyroid-expanded clonotypes above 0.001 were also found in blood. By a 13 V-J model, ophthalmopathy was set apart from stable hyperthyroidism.

This clonotype was seen at least ten times. Its antigen is currently unknown. A roughly 10 ml volume of fresh peripheral blood provided the PBMCs. In germline, CDR1 is MNHEY, CDR2 SMNVEV (reference sequence). The CDR3 sequence is 16 residues long. With 3 bases clipped from V and 9 bases from J, the junction kept 7 bases outside the gene matches. Amplification targeted TCR beta CDR3 regions from RNA transcripts. With the HTBI primer set, the TCR CDR3 went through a first round of RT-PCR. TCRdb reanalysed the multiplex PCR reads using MiXCR and keeps one entry per CDR3 protein. The sample includes approximately 380,000 distinct CDR3 sequences, over 13% of them seen just once.

The sample consisted of blood. The gene calls are TRBV27 and TRBJ2-1; 14 bases agree with TRBD2. This clonotype was sampled from a man aged 50 or older with Graves' ophthalmopathy. CDR3 in amino acids: CASSFTGTSGRSEQFF. The CDR3 bases are TGTGCCAGCAGTTTTACCGGGACTAGCGGGAGAAGTGAGCAGTTCTTC.